The 29 T cell receptor beta chains listed next were all sequenced from one sample in a study of blood T cell repertoires in COVID-19. Clones were sequenced by immunoSEQ multiplex PCR, and TCRdb holds only the in-frame ones, with some missing. The table includes more than 85,000 clones, less than 75% detected once. Sequencing was performed on peripheral blood. These receptors all stem from a woman aged 55-70 years with acute or convalescent COVID-19.

V is TRBV9 and J is TRBJ2-7; TRBD2 matches at 8 bases. The CDR3 has 16 amino acids. Trimming cost V 4 bases and J 0 bases; bases outside gene matches: 9. Germline loops: CDR1 SGDLS, CDR2 YYNGEE. The CDR3 spells CASSPRERGSSYEQYF. The CDR3 DNA is TGTGCCAGCAGCCCGCGGGAGCGGGGGAGCTCCTACGAGCAGTACTTC.

This clone was detected a few times. CDR3 protein: CASSRQSFSTDTQYF. The CDR3 DNA reads as TGTGCCAGCAGTCGACAGAGCTTTAGCACAGATACGCAGTATTTT. The chain employs TRBV5-6 and TRBJ2-3, with TRBD1 as a possible D gene (5 bases). The germline V gene encodes CDR1 SGHDT and CDR2 YYEEEE. V lost 5 bases and J 0 bases, leaving 13 bases between the germline ends. The CDR3 has 15 amino acids.

Only a few counts were recorded for this clone. The V call is TRBV3-1 (or the pseudogene TRBV3-2), the J call TRBJ1-6; the D gene is possibly TRBD1 (5 bases). CDR1 is LGHDT, CDR2 YNNKEL, per germline (reference sequence). V shed 0 bases and J shed 6 bases, with 9 bases lying between them. CDR3 length: 15 amino acids. The DNA for the CDR3 is TGTGCCAGCAGCCAAGATGGGGGGGGTAATTCACCCCTCCACTTT. It is translated as CASSQDGGGNSPLHF.

The rearrangement links TRBV13 to TRBJ1-1; D remains ambiguous. V lost 2 bases, J lost 8 bases, and 6 bases lay in between. This CDR3 has 11 amino acids. CDR1 and CDR2 from the germline V gene are PRHDT and FYEKMQ (reference sequence). The CDR3 region has the DNA TGTGCCAGCAGCTTATACCGGGAAGCTTTCTTT. Residues: CASSLYREAFF.

This clone appeared many times. V is TRBV30 and J is TRBJ2-7; D not resolved. CDR1 is GTSNPN and CDR2 is SVGIG in the germline V gene (reference sequence). The CDR3 consists of 12 residues. With 0 bases removed from V and 2 bases from J, the gap between germline ends came to 5 bases. As DNA, the CDR3 is TGTGCCTGGAGTGTCGGAGCCTACGAGCAGTACTTC. Protein: CAWSVGAYEQYF.

The rearrangement links TRBV7-9 to TRBJ1-5, with no clear D. The length of the CDR3 is 15 residues. Germline V gene lookup returns CDR1 SEHNR and CDR2 FQNEAQ (reference sequence). The V end lost 5 bases, the J end lost 3 bases, and 14 bases lay between the germline ends. The DNA of the CDR3 is TGTGCCAGCAGCCCCGGTGGGCATTCCAATCAGCCCCAGCATTTT. As protein: CASSPGGHSNQPQHF.

The J gene is TRBJ2-3, the V gene TRBV12-5, with 10 bases that match TRBD2. CDR3 length: 15 amino acids. CDR1 is LGHNT and CDR2 is FRNRAP in the germline V gene. The DNA for the CDR3 is TGTGCATCTAGGGGAGCGGGGGGGCTTGGAGATACGCAGTATTTT. The encoded protein is CASRGAGGLGDTQYF.

This rearrangement joins TRBV27 to TRBJ1-5; 7 bases align to TRBD1. The germline gives CDR1 MNHEY, CDR2 SMNVEV (reference sequence). The CDR3 runs 16 residues. Trimming at V came to 7 bases and at J to 0 bases, leaving 9 bases not matched to a gene. CDR3 residues: CASKGGEGNSNQPQHF. DNA of the CDR3: TGTGCCAGCAAAGGGGGCGAGGGGAATAGCAATCAGCCCCAGCATTTT.

This sequence joins TRBV5-6 and TRBJ1-2, with 11 bases lining up with TRBD1. Germline assignment: CDR1 SGHDT and CDR2 YYEEEE. CDR3 length: 16 residues. Trimming removed 4 bases from V and 7 bases from J; junction bases left unmatched: 12. The CDR3 protein is CASSLPTGTGGGGYTF. Written as DNA, the CDR3 is TGTGCCAGCAGCCTACCTACCGGGACAGGGGGAGGTGGCTACACCTTC. Full variable domain (rest looked up from reference TRBV5-6 and TRBJ1-2): DAGVTQSPTHLIKTRGQQVTLRCSPKSGHDTVSWYQQALGQGPQFIFQYYEEEERQRGNFPDRFSGHQFPNYSSELNVNALLLGDSALYLCASSLPTGTGGGGYTFGSGTRLTVV.

In its sample, this clone was seen a few times. The rearrangement joins TRBV28 to TRBJ1-1; 7 bases line up with TRBD1. V was pared by 5 bases and J by 0 bases, with 6 bases of the junction left unmatched. The CDR3 runs 15 residues. Germline lookup yields CDR1 MDHEN and CDR2 SYDVKM. The CDR3 protein is CASSPRQGLNTEAFF. The CDR3 nucleotides read TGTGCCAGCAGTCCACGACAGGGACTGAACACTGAAGCTTTCTTT.

The chain couples TRBV2 to TRBJ2-7; 7 bases line up with TRBD1. Unmatched junction bases numbered 4, after V lost 7 bases and J lost 1 base. The CDR3 sequence is 13 residues long. CDR1 and CDR2 (germline): SNHLY, FYNNEI. CDR3 coding DNA: TGTGCCAGCACGGGACAGAGATCCTACGAGCAGTACTTC. Translation gives CASTGQRSYEQYF.

The chain is built from TRBV27 and TRBJ1-6, with D perhaps matching TRBD1 (6 bases). Per germline, CDR1 MNHEY and CDR2 SMNVEV (reference sequence). Trimming cost V 3 bases and J 5 bases, with 17 bases left between them. The CDR3 is 17 amino acids. CDR3 protein: CASSFLRTGQNNSPLHF. The DNA for the CDR3 is TGTGCCAGCAGTTTCCTACGAACGGGACAAAATAATTCACCCCTCCACTTT.

The chain joins TRBV2 to TRBJ1-2; the D is unclear. The CDR3 loop spans 12 amino acids. Germline assignment: CDR1 SNHLY and CDR2 FYNNEI. V lost 2 bases, J lost 8 bases, and 9 bases lay in between. The CDR3 coding sequence is TGTGCCAGCAGTGAATACAGTTTCGGCTACACCTTC. Translation gives CASSEYSFGYTF.

This clone was picked up one time. J is TRBJ1-2 and V is TRBV7-9; 7 nucleotides agree with TRBD1. This CDR3 region has 14 residues. Trimming took 5 bases from V and 5 from J; bases not matched to a gene: 8. CDR1 and CDR2 (germline): SEHNR, FQNEAQ (reference sequence). The CDR3 reads CASSRTGESYGYTF. In DNA form, the CDR3 reads TGTGCCAGCAGCCGTACAGGGGAATCGTATGGCTACACCTTC.

CDR3 sequence: CASSPDSGLCYF. Written as DNA, the CDR3 is TGCGCCAGCAGCCCCGACAGCGGGTTGTGTTACTTC. The chain uses TRBV5-1 and TRBJ2-7; perhaps TRBD2 as D (6 bases). Germline CDR1 is SGHRS and CDR2 is YFSETQ. The CDR3 totals 12 residues. Trimming shortened V by 4 bases and J by 13 bases, and 18 bases separated the two germline ends.

The rearrangement uses TRBV3-1 (or the pseudogene TRBV3-2) and TRBJ1-5, with D hard to call. This CDR3 is 14 amino acids long. Between the trimmed V and J ends, which lost 5 bases and 1 base, there was a span of 9 bases. Germline loops: CDR1 LGHDT, CDR2 YNNKEL (reference sequence). This CDR3 reads CASSDGLSNQPQHF. CDR3 nucleotide sequence: TGTGCCAGCAGCGATGGACTGAGCAATCAGCCCCAGCATTTT.

The V gene is TRBV5-5, the J gene TRBJ1-2, with 12 bases matching TRBD1. V gave up 4 bases and J gave up 3 bases; unmatched junction bases: 4. Germline assignment: CDR1 SGHKS and CDR2 YYEKEE (reference sequence). CDR3 size: 15 residues. The CDR3 protein is CASSRGQGADYGYTF. Here the CDR3 DNA reads TGTGCCAGCAGCCGGGGACAGGGGGCTGACTATGGCTACACCTTC. Supplemented by reference TRBV5-5 and TRBJ1-2, the full variable domain reads DAGVTQSPTHLIKTRGQQVTLRCSPISGHKSVSWYQQVLGQGPQFIFQYYEKEERGRGNFPDRFSARQFPNYSSELNVNALLLGDSALYLCASSRGQGADYGYTFGSGTRLTVV.

The sample holds one count of this clone. V usage is TRBV7-9 and J usage is TRBJ2-5; D unresolved. V lost 1 base to trimming and J lost 7 bases, with 16 bases between them. Germline V gene lookup returns CDR1 SEHNR and CDR2 FQNEAQ (reference sequence). The CDR3 has 15 amino acids. The CDR3 region is CASSLDEAALRTQYF. The CDR3 DNA follows: TGTGCCAGCAGCTTAGACGAGGCGGCCTTGAGGACCCAGTACTTC.

The rearrangement uses TRBV15 and TRBJ1-6; D gene ambiguous. The CDR3 length is 14 residues. The germline V gene encodes CDR1 LNHNV and CDR2 YYDKDF (reference sequence). V was trimmed by 3 bases and J by 3 bases, leaving 6 bases between them. In nucleotides, the CDR3 is TGTGCCACCAGCAGGAGTAACTATAATTCACCCCTCCACTTT. Translating gives CATSRSNYNSPLHF.

CDR3 DNA sequence: TGTGCCAGCAGCGACAGGGGGCCTGGGGGCTACACCTTC. Amino acid sequence: CASSDRGPGGYTF. This chain joins TRBV6-5 and TRBJ1-2; 10 nucleotides match TRBD1. Germline values: CDR1 MNHEY, CDR2 SVGAGI. This CDR3 has 13 residues. Trimming cost V 6 bases and J 8 bases; bases outside gene matches: 6.

The rearrangement links TRBV9 to TRBJ1-2, with 7 bases matching TRBD1. Germline V gene lookup returns CDR1 SGDLS and CDR2 YYNGEE. The CDR3 is 16 residues long. The CDR3 region has the DNA TGTGCTCGGGTCTCGACAGGGACCTTCCATAACTATGGCTACACCTTC. Translated: CARVSTGTFHNYGYTF.

This clone was detected a few times. The chain couples TRBV6-5 to TRBJ1-1; 10 bases are a match to TRBD1. Germline V CDR1 and CDR2: MNHEY, SVGAGI. The CDR3 covers 14 residues. Losses at the gene ends were 5 bases for V and 7 bases for J; bases not matched to a gene: 7. The CDR3 DNA is TGTGCCAGCAGTCGCCGGACAGGGGGAGATGAAGCTTTCTTT. Amino acid sequence: CASSRRTGGDEAFF.

Here the CDR3 DNA reads TGTGCCAGCAGGACAGTGGACAGGGCTGAGCCCCAGCATTTT. This translates into CASRTVDRAEPQHF. The chain is built from TRBV6-5 and TRBJ1-5; 8 bases line up with TRBD1. V dropped 6 bases and J dropped 8; count of bases not matched to a gene: 9. CDR3 length equals 14 residues. Germline V CDR1 and CDR2: MNHEY, SVGAGI.

The gene calls are TRBV30 and TRBJ1-3; D is ambiguous. Germline CDR1 is GTSNPN and CDR2 is SVGIG (reference sequence). V was cut by 0 bases and J by 6 bases, with 18 bases left in between. This CDR3 has 16 amino acids. The CDR3, as DNA: TGTGCCTGGAGTGTACGCGGTCGGCGGGTTGAAAACACCATATATTTT. It yields the protein CAWSVRGRRVENTIYF.

This sequence joins TRBV30 and TRBJ2-5, with 11 nucleotides matching TRBD1. Germline CDR1 is GTSNPN and CDR2 is SVGIG (reference sequence). The CDR3 length is 16 residues. The trim removed 3 bases at V and 4 bases at J, leaving 10 bases unmatched. The CDR3 region has the DNA TGTGCCTGGAGCCAAGGACAGGGGGCGCTTAGAGAGACCCAGTACTTC. It translates to CAWSQGQGALRETQYF.

This clone was counted between two and nine times. The V call is TRBV5-4, the J call TRBJ1-1, with TRBD1 matching 11 bases. Germline V gene lookup returns CDR1 SGHNT and CDR2 YYREEE (reference sequence). The V and J ends lost 4 bases and 0 bases, in that order; junction bases with no gene match: 8. The CDR3 contains 17 residues. CDR3 nucleotides: TGTGCCAGCAGCCGTGGACAGGGGGCCTCCATGAACACTGAAGCTTTCTTT. Protein: CASSRGQGASMNTEAFF.

The chain has TRBV28 and TRBJ2-3; 7 bases are a match to TRBD1. The CDR3 has 14 residues. Trimming took 5 bases from V and 3 from J; bases not matched to a gene: 5. CDR1 and CDR2 (germline): MDHEN, SYDVKM. This chain's CDR3 is CASSGYRGTDTQYF. The CDR3 nucleotides are TGTGCCAGCAGTGGTTACAGGGGTACAGATACGCAGTATTTT.

V usage is TRBV3-1 (or the pseudogene TRBV3-2) and J usage is TRBJ1-2; TRBD1 might be the D (6 bases). The CDR3 is made up of 15 amino acids. Germline values: CDR1 LGHDT, CDR2 YNNKEL (reference sequence). The ends were cut back, 0 bases at V and 4 bases at J, with 12 bases in the middle. The CDR3: CASSQDPGAVYGYTF. DNA of the CDR3: TGTGCCAGCAGCCAAGATCCAGGGGCGGTCTATGGCTACACCTTC.

By sample fraction, this clone is medium-sized. V and J are TRBV25-1 and TRBJ2-7, with 11 bases fitting TRBD1. CDR3 length: 14 residues. CDR1 and CDR2 (germline): MGHDK, SYGVNS. V shed 4 bases, J shed 3 bases, and the junction held 2 bases outside the gene matches. CDR3 nucleotide sequence: TGTGCCAGCAGTGCCGGGACAGGGGGCTACGAGCAGTACTTC. As protein: CASSAGTGGYEQYF.